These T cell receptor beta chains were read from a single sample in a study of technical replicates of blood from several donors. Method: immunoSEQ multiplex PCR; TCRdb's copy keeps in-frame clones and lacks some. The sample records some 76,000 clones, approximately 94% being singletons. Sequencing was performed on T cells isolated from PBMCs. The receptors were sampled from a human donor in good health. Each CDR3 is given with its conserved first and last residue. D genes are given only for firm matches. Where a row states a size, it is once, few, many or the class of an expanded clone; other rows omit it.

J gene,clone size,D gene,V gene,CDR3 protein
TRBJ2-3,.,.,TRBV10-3,CAISDRGDPRFIDDTQYF
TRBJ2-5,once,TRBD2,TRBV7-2,CASSLGLAQETQYF
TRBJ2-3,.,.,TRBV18,CASPTSTDTQYF
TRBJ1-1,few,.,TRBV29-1,CSVAVWGLETEAFF
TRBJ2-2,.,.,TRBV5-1,CASNQGSITGELFF
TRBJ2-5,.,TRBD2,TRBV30,CAWSGREGQETQYF
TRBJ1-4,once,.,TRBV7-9,CASSQGIRGEKLFF
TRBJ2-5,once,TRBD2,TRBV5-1,CASSNLTGTKQETQYF
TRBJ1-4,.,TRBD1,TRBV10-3,CAISINSPVTGDGKLFF
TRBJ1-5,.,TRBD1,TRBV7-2,CASSLAGQGYQPQHF
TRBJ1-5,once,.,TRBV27,CASKGADSNQPQHF
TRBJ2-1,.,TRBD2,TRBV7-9,CASSLEIAGVNEQFF
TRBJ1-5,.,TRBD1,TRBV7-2,CASSRPDRSYSNQPQHF